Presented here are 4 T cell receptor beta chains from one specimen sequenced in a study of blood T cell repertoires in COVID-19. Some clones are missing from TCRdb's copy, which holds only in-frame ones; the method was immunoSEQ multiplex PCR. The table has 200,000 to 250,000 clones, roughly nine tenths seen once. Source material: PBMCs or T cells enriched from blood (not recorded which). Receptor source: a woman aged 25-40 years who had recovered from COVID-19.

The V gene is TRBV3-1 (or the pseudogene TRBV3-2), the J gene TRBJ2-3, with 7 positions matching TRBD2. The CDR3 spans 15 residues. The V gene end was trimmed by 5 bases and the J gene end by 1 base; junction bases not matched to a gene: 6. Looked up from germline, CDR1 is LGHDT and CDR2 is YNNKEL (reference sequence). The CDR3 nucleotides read TGTGCCAGCAGCTCGAGACGGGGGGGCACAGATACGCAGTATTTT. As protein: CASSSRRGGTDTQYF.

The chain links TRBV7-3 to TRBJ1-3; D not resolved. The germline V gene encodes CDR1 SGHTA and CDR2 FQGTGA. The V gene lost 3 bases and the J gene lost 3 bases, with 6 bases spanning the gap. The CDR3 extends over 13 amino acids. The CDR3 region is CASSFGDGNTIYF. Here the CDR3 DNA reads TGTGCCAGCAGCTTCGGGGATGGAAACACCATATATTTT.

CDR3 sequence reads: CASSLVQGRGYTF. The DNA of the CDR3 is TGTGCCAGCAGCTTAGTACAGGGGAGAGGGTACACCTTC. The chain joins TRBV7-8 to TRBJ1-2; TRBD1 matches 7 bases. This CDR3 has 13 residues. Trimming at V came to 1 base and at J to 11 bases, leaving 7 bases not matched to a gene. Germline V lookup: CDR1 SGHVS, CDR2 FQNEAQ.

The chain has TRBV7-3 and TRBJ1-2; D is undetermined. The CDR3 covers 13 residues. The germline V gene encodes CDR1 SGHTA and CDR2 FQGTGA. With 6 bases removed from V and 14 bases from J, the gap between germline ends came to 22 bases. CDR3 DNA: TGTGCCAGCAGTTTGGGAGCCGGAGGGCTTGGAACCTTC. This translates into CASSLGAGGLGTF.